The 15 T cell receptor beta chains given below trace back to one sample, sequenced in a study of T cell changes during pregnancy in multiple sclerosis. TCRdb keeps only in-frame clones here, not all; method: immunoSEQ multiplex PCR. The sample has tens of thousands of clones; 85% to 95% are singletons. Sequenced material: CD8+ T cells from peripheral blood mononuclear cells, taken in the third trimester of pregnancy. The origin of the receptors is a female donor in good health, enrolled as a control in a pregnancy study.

The DNA for the CDR3 is TGTGCCAGCAGTTTAAGGCTAGCGGGTGGTAACGAGCAGTACTTC. Amino acid sequence: CASSLRLAGGNEQYF. The V gene is TRBV27, the J gene TRBJ2-7, with TRBD2 identical over 8 bases. Trimming removed 2 bases from V and 5 bases from J; junction bases left unmatched: 8. Germline V gene data show CDR1 as MNHEY and CDR2 as SMNVEV (reference sequence). The CDR3 spans 15 residues.

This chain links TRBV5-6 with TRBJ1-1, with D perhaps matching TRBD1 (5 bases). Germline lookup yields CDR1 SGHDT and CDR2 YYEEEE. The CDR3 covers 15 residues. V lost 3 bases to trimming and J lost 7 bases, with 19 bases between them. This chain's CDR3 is CASSYGTSIRNEAFF. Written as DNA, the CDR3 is TGTGCCAGCAGCTATGGGACTTCTATTAGGAATGAAGCTTTCTTT. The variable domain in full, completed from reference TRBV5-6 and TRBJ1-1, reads DAGVTQSPTHLIKTRGQQVTLRCSPKSGHDTVSWYQQALGQGPQFIFQYYEEEERQRGNFPDRFSGHQFPNYSSELNVNALLLGDSALYLCASSYGTSIRNEAFFGQGTRLTVV.

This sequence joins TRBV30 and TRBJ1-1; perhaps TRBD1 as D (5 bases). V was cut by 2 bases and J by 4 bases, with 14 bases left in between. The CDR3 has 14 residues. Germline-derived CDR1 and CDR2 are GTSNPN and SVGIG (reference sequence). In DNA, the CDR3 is TGTGCCTGGAGTACGGGGGTTAGGGGCACTGAAGCTTTCTTT. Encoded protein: CAWSTGVRGTEAFF.

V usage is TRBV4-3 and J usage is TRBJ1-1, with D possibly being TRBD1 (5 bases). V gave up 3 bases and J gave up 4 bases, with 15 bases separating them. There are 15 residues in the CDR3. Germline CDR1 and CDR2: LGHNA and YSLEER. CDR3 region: CASSQGTGGLTEAFF. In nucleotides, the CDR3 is TGCGCCAGCAGCCAGGGGACGGGAGGGCTCACTGAAGCTTTCTTT.

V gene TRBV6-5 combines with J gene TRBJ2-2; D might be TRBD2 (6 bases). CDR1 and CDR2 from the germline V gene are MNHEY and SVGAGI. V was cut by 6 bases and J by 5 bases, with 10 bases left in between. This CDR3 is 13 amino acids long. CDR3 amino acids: CASSAGLTGELFF. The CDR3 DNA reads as TGTGCCAGCAGCGCGGGATTAACCGGGGAGCTGTTTTTT.

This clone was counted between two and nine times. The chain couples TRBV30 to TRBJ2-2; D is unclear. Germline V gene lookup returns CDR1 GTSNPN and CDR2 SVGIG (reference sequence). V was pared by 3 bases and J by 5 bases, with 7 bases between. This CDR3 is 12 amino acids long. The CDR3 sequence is CAWRSLTGELFF. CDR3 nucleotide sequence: TGTGCCTGGAGGTCGTTAACCGGGGAGCTGTTTTTT. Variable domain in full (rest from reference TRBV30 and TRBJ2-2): SQTIHQWPATLVQPVGSPLSLECTVEGTSNPNLYWYRQAAGRGLQLLFYSVGIGQISSEVPQNLSASRPQDRQFILSSKKLLLSDSGFYLCAWRSLTGELFFGEGSRLTVL.

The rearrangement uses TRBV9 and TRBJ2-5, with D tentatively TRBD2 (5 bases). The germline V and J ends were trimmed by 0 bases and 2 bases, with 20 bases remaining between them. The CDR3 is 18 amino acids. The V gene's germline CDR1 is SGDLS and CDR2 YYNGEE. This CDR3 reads CASSVDEGFGIPQETQYF. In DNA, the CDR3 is TGTGCCAGCAGCGTAGATGAGGGTTTTGGGATCCCACAAGAGACCCAGTACTTC.

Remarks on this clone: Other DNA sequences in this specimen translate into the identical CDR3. The CDR3 loop reads CASSSGAMGGYTF. Written as DNA, the CDR3 is TGTGCCAGCAGTAGCGGAGCTATGGGGGGTTACACCTTC. This chain links TRBV7-9 with TRBJ1-2; possibly TRBD1 for D (5 bases). V gave up 6 bases and J gave up 11 bases, with 19 bases separating them. The CDR3 length is 13 residues. Germline lookup yields CDR1 SEHNR and CDR2 FQNEAQ (reference sequence). Looking up the rest from reference TRBV7-9 and TRBJ1-2 gives the full variable domain: DTGVSQNPRHKITKRGQNVTFRCDPISEHNRLYWYRQTLGQGPEFLTYFQNEAQLEKSRLLSDRFSAERPKGSFSTLEIQRTEQGDSAMYLCASSSGAMGGYTFGSGTRLTVV.

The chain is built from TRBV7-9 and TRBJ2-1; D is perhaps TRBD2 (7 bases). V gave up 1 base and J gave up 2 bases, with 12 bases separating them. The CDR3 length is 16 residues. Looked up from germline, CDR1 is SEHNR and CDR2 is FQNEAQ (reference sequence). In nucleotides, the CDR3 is TGTGCCAGCAGCTTAGAAGGGGGGGCACCCTACAATGAGCAGTTCTTC. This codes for CASSLEGGAPYNEQFF.

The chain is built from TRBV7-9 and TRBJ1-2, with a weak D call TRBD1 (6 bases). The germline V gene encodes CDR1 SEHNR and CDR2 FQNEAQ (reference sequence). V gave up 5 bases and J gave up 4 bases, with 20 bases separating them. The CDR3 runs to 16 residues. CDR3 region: CASSLNRDMGLYGYTF. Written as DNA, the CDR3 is TGTGCCAGCAGCCTAAATCGGGACATGGGCCTCTATGGCTACACCTTC.

CDR3 nucleotide sequence: TGCGCCAGCAGCCCGGACAGCCCCACCGGGGAGCTGTTTTTT. It encodes CASSPDSPTGELFF. The chain carries TRBV5-1 and TRBJ2-2, with D possibly TRBD1 on 6 matching bases. V shed 4 bases and J shed 4 bases, with 11 bases lying between them. This CDR3 spans 14 amino acids. From germline, CDR1 is SGHRS and CDR2 YFSETQ.

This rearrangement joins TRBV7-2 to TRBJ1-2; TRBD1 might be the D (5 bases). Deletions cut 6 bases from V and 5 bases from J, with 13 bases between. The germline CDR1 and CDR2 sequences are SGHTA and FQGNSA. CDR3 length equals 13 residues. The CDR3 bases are TGTGCCAGCAGACAGGTCGAACTGTATGGCTACACCTTC. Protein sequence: CASRQVELYGYTF.

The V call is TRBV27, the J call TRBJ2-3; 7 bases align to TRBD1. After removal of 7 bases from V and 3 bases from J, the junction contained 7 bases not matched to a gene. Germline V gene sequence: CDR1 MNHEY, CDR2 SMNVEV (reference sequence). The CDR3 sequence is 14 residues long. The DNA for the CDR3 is TGTGCCAGCACCAGAGGGGGCGGTACAGATACGCAGTATTTT. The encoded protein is CASTRGGGTDTQYF.

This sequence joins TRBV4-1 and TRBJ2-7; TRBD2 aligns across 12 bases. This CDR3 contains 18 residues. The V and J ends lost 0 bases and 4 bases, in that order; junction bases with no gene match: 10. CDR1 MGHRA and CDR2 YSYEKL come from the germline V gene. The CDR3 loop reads CASSQEGLAGGWLYEQYF. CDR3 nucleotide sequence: TGCGCCAGCAGCCAAGAAGGGCTAGCGGGGGGGTGGCTATACGAGCAGTACTTC.

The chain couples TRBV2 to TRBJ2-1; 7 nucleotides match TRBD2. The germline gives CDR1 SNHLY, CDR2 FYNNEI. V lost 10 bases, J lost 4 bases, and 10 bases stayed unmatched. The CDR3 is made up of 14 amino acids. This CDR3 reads CATLRLAEYNEQFF. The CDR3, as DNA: TGTGCCACCCTCAGGCTAGCGGAGTACAATGAGCAGTTCTTC.